Only a few counts were recorded for the clone carrying this TCR beta chain. Its matching antigen is unknown. The source of the sample is a study of identical twins. Study findings and constraints: For monozygotic twins, models underestimated out-of-frame TCR alpha sharing.

V was pared by 5 bases and J by 2 bases, with 17 bases between. Per germline, CDR1 DFQATT and CDR2 SNEGSKA (reference sequence). The CDR3 spans 15 residues. A single record per CDR3 protein comes from TCRdb applying MiXCR to the 5' RACE reads. The profile covers 1,800,000 or so distinct CDR3 sequences, with under 35% appearing a single time and about 0.3% taken by the ten largest. Sequencing input: cord blood. The chain uses TRBV20-1 and TRBJ2-3; TRBD2 might be the D (5 bases). The TCR sequence derives from a newborn girl in good health. Written as DNA, the CDR3 is TGCAGTGCTCGACCCCCCCAGCGGAACACAGATACGCAGTATTTT. This translates into CSARPPQRNTDTQYF.